This T cell receptor beta chain was documented in a study of tumor-infiltrating lymphocytes in oesophageal squamous cell carcinoma. V dropped 1 base and J dropped 6 bases, with 13 bases sitting between them. The CDR3 totals 15 residues. In germline, CDR1 is LGHNA, CDR2 YSLEER. Each CDR3 protein gets one entry after TCRdb re-called the PCR reads with MiXCR. The table includes about 21,000 distinct CDR3 sequences, 35% to 40% detected once. This clonotype turned up a few times. This receptor was obtained from a male donor with esophageal squamous cell carcinoma. Sequenced sample: esophageal tumor tissue. The genes are TRBV4-3 and TRBJ2-1; D gene unclear. The CDR3 region has the DNA TGCGCCAGCAGCCAAGGTTTTTCTAACTTCAATGAGCAGTTCTTC. It encodes CASSQGFSNFNEQFF.